A single sample gave rise to the 9 T cell receptor beta chains below, sequenced in a study of Ad26.COV2.S vaccination and SARS-CoV-2 variants. Repertoires were generated with immunoSEQ multiplex PCR, while TCRdb's copy carries only in-frame clones and drops some. The sample includes 300,000 to 500,000 clones, 88% of them seen just once. Treatment described: about 20 received Ad26.COV2.S at low or high dose, single or two shots; about 5 received placebo; per-sample allocation not given. Repertoires come from day 63 after the first vaccine or placebo injection. Material: peripheral blood, obtained in a trial of Ad26.COV2.S vaccine versus placebo. The receptors shown here come from a person aged 18-65 years who received the Ad26.COV2.S COVID-19 vaccine or a placebo.

About this clone: At the DNA level, this CDR3 is encoded by other sequences in the same sample as well. V usage is TRBV6-5 and J usage is TRBJ1-1, with D hard to call. Germline V CDR1 and CDR2: MNHEY, SVGAGI. Trimming shortened V by 2 bases and J by 1 base, and 5 bases separated the two germline ends. The CDR3 totals 13 residues. The CDR3 is CASSYGRNTEAFF. The CDR3 DNA is TGTGCCAGCAGTTACGGGCGGAACACTGAAGCTTTCTTT.

V and J are TRBV10-3 and TRBJ1-5, with TRBD1 matching over 10 bases. The J segment lost 2 bases and the V segment lost 5 bases, leaving 9 bases of the junction unmatched. The CDR3 has 17 residues. Per germline, CDR1 ENHRY and CDR2 SYGVKD. The CDR3, as DNA: TGTGCCATCAGTTCCGGGACAGGGGTTTTGGGCAATCAGCCCCAGCATTTT. Encoded protein: CAISSGTGVLGNQPQHF.

The CDR3 bases are TGTGCCAGCAAAGCGGGGGGTGATTATACGCAGTATTTT. It codes for CASKAGGDYTQYF. J is TRBJ2-3 and V is TRBV2, with TRBD2 matching 9 bases. There are 13 residues in the CDR3. The junction had 6 bases not matched to a gene; V was cut back by 7 bases and J by 7 bases. Germline V gives CDR1 SNHLY, CDR2 FYNNEI.

This chain connects TRBV6-5 to TRBJ1-1; D call uncertain. V lost 3 bases and J 2 bases, leaving 7 bases between the germline ends. In germline, CDR1 is MNHEY, CDR2 SVGAGI. This CDR3 has 13 residues. The CDR3 sequence: CASSYKQNTEAFF. The CDR3 DNA is TGTGCCAGCAGTTATAAACAAAACACTGAAGCTTTCTTT.

The chain carries TRBV10-3 and TRBJ2-7, with TRBD2 identical over 13 bases. Germline V CDR1 and CDR2: ENHRY, SYGVKD. The trim removed 6 bases at V and 1 base at J, leaving 6 bases unmatched. The CDR3 has 16 residues. In nucleotides, the CDR3 is TGTGCCATCAGAAGGACTAGCGGGGGCACTTCCTACGAGCAGTACTTC. Protein sequence: CAIRRTSGGTSYEQYF.

The rearrangement joins TRBV5-5 to TRBJ1-3; D call uncertain. V was shortened by 6 bases and J by 7 bases, with 20 bases between the two germline ends. The CDR3 loop spans 15 amino acids. Per germline, CDR1 SGHKS and CDR2 YYEKEE (reference sequence). This CDR3 is CASTQDGALFNTIYF. CDR3 DNA: TGTGCCAGCACCCAAGACGGAGCCCTCTTCAACACCATATATTTT.

The V call is TRBV11-2, the J call TRBJ2-5; no reliable D call. Germline loops: CDR1 SGHAT, CDR2 FQNNGV. The CDR3 length is 13 residues. V shed 0 bases and J shed 5 bases, with 7 bases lying between them. Here the CDR3 reads CASSLERLETQYF. CDR3 DNA sequence: TGTGCCAGCAGCTTAGAGCGGTTGGAGACCCAGTACTTC.

This chain connects TRBV5-1 to TRBJ2-7; D is unresolved. There are 13 residues in the CDR3. V lost 4 bases, J lost 0 bases, and 8 bases lay in between. The V gene's germline CDR1 is SGHRS and CDR2 YFSETQ. The CDR3, as DNA: TGCGCCAGCAGCCCTGTCCTCTCCTACGAGCAGTACTTC. Its protein is CASSPVLSYEQYF.

This sequence joins TRBV5-5 and TRBJ1-4; D gene unclear. This CDR3 is 14 amino acids long. Trimming took 0 bases from V and 8 from J, leaving 11 bases between them. Germline values: CDR1 SGHKS, CDR2 YYEKEE (reference sequence). Here the CDR3 reads CASSLGLPGEKLFF. CDR3 DNA: TGTGCCAGCAGCTTGGGTCTGCCCGGGGAAAAACTGTTTTTT.